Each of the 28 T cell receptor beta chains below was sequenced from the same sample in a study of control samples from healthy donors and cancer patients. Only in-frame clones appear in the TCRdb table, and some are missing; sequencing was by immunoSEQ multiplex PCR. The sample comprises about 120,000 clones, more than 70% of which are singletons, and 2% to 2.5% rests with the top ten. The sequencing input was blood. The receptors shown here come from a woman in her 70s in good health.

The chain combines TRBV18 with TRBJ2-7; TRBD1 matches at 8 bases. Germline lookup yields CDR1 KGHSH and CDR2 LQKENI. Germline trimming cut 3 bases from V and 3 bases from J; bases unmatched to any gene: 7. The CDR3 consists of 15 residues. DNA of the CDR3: TGTGCCAGCTCACCTCCGGGACAGGAGTACTACGAGCAGTACTTC. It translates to CASSPPGQEYYEQYF.

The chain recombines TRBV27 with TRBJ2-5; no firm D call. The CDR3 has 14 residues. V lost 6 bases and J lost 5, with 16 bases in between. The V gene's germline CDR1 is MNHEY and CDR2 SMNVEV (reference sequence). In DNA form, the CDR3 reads TGTGCCAGCAGCCTGTCGGGTGGGGTGGAGACCCAGTACTTC. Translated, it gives CASSLSGGVETQYF.

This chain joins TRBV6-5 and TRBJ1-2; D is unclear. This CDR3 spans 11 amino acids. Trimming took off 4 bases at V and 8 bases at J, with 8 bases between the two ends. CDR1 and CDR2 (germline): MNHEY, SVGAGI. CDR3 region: CASSSAAGYTF. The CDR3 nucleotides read TGTGCCAGCAGTTCCGCCGCGGGCTACACCTTC.

The DNA for the CDR3 is TGTGCCAGCAGCCGAGGGGAAAGGGCCACTGAAGCTTTCTTT. Encoded protein: CASSRGERATEAFF. The chain uses TRBV7-8 and TRBJ1-1; D may be TRBD1 (5 bases). The V end lost 5 bases, the J end lost 4 bases, and 14 bases lay between the germline ends. This CDR3 region has 14 residues. Germline CDR1 SGHVS, CDR2 FQNEAQ.

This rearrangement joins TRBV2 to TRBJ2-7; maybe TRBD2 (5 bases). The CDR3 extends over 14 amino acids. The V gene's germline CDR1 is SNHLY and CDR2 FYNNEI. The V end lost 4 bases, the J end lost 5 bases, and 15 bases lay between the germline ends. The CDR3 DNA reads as TGTGCCAGCAGTGCGACACTAGGCGGGCACGAGCAGTACTTC. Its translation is CASSATLGGHEQYF.

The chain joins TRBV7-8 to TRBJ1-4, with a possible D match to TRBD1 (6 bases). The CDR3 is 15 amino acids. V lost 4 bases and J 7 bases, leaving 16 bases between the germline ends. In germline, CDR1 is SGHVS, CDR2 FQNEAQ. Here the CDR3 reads CASSSSGGFREKLFF. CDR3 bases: TGTGCCAGCAGCTCCAGTGGGGGCTTCCGTGAAAAACTGTTTTTT.

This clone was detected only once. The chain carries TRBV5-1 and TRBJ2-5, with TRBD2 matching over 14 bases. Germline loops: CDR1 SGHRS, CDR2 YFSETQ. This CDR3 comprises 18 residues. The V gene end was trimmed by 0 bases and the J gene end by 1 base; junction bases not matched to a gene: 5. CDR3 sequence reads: CASSLGLAGGVLQETQYF. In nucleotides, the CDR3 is TGCGCCAGCAGCTTGGGACTAGCGGGGGGGGTCCTCCAAGAGACCCAGTACTTC.

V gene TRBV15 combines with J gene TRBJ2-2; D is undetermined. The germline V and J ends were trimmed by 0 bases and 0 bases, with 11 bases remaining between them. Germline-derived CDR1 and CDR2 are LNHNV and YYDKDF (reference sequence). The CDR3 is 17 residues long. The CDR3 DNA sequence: TGTGCCACCAGCAGAGATAGGTTGACGGCGAACACCGGGGAGCTGTTTTTT. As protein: CATSRDRLTANTGELFF.

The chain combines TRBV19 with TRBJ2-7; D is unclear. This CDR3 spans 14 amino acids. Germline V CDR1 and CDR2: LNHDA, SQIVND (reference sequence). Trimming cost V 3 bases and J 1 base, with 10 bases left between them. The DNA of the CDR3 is TGTGCCAGTAGTATGGGCAGAACATCCTACGAGCAGTACTTC. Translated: CASSMGRTSYEQYF.

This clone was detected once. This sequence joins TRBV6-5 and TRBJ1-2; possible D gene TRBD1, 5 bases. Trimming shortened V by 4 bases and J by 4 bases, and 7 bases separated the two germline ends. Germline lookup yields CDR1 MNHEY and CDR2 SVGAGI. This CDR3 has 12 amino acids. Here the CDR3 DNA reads TGTGCCAGCAGTTCTGACAGCTATGGCTACACCTTC. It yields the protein CASSSDSYGYTF.

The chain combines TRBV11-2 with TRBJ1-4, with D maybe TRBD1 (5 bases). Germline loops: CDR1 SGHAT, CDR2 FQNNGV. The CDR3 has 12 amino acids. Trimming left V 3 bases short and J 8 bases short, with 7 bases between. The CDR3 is CASSFWDEKLFF. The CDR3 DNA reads TGTGCCAGCAGCTTCTGGGACGAAAAACTGTTTTTT.

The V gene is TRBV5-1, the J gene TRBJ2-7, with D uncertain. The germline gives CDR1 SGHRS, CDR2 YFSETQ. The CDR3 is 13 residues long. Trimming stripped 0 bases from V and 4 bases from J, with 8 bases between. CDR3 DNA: TGCGCCAGCAGCTTGGATCTAGTATACGAGCAGTACTTC. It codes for CASSLDLVYEQYF.

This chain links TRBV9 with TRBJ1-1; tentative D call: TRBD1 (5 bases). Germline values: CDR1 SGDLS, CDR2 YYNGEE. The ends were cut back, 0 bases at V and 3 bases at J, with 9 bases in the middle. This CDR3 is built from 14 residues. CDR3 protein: CASSVEQEDTEAFF. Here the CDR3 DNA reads TGTGCCAGCAGCGTAGAACAGGAGGACACTGAAGCTTTCTTT.

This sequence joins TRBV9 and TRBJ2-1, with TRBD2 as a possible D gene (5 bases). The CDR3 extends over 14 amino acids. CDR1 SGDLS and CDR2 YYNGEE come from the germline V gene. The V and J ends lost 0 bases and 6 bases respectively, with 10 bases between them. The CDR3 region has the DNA TGTGCCAGCAGCGTAGCTTGGGCGGGCAATGAGCAGTTCTTC. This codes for CASSVAWAGNEQFF.

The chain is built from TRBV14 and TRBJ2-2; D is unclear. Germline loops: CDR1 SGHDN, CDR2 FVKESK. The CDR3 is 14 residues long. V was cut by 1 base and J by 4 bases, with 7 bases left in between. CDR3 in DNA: TGTGCCAGCAGCCAAGGGGGTGGCACCGGGGAGCTGTTTTTT. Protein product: CASSQGGGTGELFF.

The CDR3 nucleotides read TGCAGCGTTGAAGATATCCGCGTGGCACACGCAGCTTTCTTT. This gives the protein CSVEDIRVAHAAFF. This rearrangement joins TRBV29-1 to TRBJ1-1; D is unclear. This CDR3 spans 14 amino acids. V lost 0 bases and J 10 bases, leaving 18 bases between the germline ends. CDR1 and CDR2 from the germline V gene are SQVTM and ANQGSEA.

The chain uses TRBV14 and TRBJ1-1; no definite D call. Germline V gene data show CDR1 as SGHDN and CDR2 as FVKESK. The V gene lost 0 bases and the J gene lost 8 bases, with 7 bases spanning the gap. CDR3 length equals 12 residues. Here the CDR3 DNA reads TGTGCCAGCAGCCAAGAGTGGAAAGAAGCTTTCTTT. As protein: CASSQEWKEAFF.

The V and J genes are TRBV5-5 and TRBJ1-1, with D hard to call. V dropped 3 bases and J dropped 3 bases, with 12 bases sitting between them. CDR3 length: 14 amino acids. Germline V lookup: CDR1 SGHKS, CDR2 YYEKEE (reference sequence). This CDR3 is CASSSRVGYTEAFF. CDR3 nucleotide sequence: TGTGCCAGCAGCTCACGAGTGGGGTACACTGAAGCTTTCTTT.

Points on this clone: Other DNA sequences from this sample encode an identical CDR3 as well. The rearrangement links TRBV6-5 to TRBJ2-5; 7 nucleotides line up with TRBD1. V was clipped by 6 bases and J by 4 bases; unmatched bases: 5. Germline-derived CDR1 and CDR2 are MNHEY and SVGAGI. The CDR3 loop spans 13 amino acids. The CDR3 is CASRDRVGETQYF. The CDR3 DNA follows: TGTGCCAGCAGAGACAGGGTCGGAGAGACCCAGTACTTC.

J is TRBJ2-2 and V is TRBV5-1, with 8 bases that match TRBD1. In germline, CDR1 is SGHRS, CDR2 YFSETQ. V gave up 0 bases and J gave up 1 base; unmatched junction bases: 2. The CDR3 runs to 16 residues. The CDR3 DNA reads TGCGCCAGCAGCTTGGCCGGGACAGGGAACACCGGGGAGCTGTTTTTT. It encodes CASSLAGTGNTGELFF.

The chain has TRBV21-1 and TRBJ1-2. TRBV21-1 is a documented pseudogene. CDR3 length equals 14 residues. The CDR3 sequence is CASSKASRGYGYTF. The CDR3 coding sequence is TGTGCCAGCAGCAAAGCAAGCCGGGGGTATGGCTACACCTTC.

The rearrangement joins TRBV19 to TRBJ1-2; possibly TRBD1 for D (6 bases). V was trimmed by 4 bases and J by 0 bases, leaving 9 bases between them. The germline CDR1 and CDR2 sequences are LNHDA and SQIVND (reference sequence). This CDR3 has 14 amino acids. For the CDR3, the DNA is TGTGCCAGTAGTAATGCAGGGGCTAACTATGGCTACACCTTC. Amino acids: CASSNAGANYGYTF.

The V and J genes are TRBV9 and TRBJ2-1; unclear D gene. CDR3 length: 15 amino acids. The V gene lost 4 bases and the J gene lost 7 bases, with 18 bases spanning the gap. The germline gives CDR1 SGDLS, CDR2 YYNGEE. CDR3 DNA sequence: TGTGCCAGCAGCCCACGTTACACTAACGGAAATGAGCAGTTCTTC. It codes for CASSPRYTNGNEQFF.

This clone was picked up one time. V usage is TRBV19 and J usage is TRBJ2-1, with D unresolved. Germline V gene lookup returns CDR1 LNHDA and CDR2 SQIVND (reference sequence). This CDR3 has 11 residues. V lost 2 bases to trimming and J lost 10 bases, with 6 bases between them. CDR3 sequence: CASSITGEQFF. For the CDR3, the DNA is TGTGCCAGTAGTATAACCGGGGAGCAGTTCTTC.

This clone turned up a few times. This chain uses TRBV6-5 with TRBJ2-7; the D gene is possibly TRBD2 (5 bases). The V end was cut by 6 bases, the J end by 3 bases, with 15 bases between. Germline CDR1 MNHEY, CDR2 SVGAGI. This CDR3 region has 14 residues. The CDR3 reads CASRFNLEGYEQYF. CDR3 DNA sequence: TGTGCCAGCAGGTTTAACCTAGAGGGCTACGAGCAGTACTTC.

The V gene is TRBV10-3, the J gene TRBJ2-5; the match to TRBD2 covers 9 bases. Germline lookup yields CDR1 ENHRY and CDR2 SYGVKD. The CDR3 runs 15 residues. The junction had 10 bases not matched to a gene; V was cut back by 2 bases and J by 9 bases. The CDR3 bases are TGTGCCATCAGTGAGGCGATAGCGGGGGCTGAGGCCCAGTACTTC. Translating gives CAISEAIAGAEAQYF.

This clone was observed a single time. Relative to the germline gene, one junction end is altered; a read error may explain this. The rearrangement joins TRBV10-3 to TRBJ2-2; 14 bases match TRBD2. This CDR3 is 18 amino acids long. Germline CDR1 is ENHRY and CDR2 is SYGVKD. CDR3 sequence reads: CAISESGLAGGNTGELFF. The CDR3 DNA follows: TGTGCCATAAGTGAGAGTGGACTAGCGGGGGGAAACACCGGGGAGCTGTTTTTT.

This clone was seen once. The CDR3 nucleotides are TGTGCCAGCAGTGACTTTGCGGGGGGGCTAGGCGGGGAGCTGTTTTTT. Protein product: CASSDFAGGLGGELFF. The genes are TRBV6-1 and TRBJ2-2; 9 positions agree with TRBD2. Germline CDR1 is MNHNS and CDR2 is SASEGT. With 3 bases clipped from V and 7 bases from J, the junction kept 9 bases outside the gene matches. The CDR3 is 16 residues long.